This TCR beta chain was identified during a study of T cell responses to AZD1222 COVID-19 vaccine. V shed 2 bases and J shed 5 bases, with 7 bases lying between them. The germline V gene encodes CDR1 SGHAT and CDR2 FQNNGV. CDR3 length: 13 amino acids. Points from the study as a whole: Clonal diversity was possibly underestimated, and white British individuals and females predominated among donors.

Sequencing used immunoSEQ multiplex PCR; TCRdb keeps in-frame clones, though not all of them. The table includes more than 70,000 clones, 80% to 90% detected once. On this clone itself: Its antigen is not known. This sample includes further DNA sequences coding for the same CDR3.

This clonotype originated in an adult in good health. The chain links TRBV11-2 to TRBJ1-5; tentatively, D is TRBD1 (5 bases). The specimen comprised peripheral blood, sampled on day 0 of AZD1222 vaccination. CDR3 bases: TGTGCCAGCAGCTTAATCAGGGATCAGCCCCAGCATTTT. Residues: CASSLIRDQPQHF.